This TCR beta chain came from a study of cytomegalovirus exposure and HLA in healthy donors. The study, taken as a whole, reports: Later analysis found that TCR beta chains associated with HLA were more clonally expanded than other, equally common chains. It was confirmed in vitro that a few of the CMV-associated chains were specific for CMV antigens. Per a prior analysis, the majority of TCR beta V segments were productive roughly 90% or roughly 30% of the time.

PCR primers comprised 60 Vbeta and 13 Jbeta primers. Method: immunoSEQ multiplex PCR; TCRdb's copy keeps in-frame clones and lacks some. The data contain about 98,000 clones, around 80% of them singletons. As to this clone: Its antigen is unknown.

The receptor was derived from a man aged 40-55 years in good health and CMV-seronegative. The sample was PBMCs.

The CDR3 DNA reads TGTGCCTTGCAGGGATCTGGAAACACCATATATTTT. Protein product: CALQGSGNTIYF. The chain links TRBV30 to TRBJ1-3, with TRBD1 as a possible D gene (5 bases). V lost 7 bases and J 1 base, leaving 8 bases between the germline ends. The CDR3 has 12 amino acids. CDR1 and CDR2 from the germline V gene are GTSNPN and SVGIG (reference sequence).